The 7 T cell receptor beta chains reported below all come from one sample, sequenced in a study of response to subunit inactivated influenza vaccine. Using its own MiXCR run on the RT-PCR reads, TCRdb lists one record per CDR3 protein. Among 530,000 or so distinct CDR3 sequences listed, approximately 12% were seen once. The sequenced sample was PBMCs from blood, obtained on the day of vaccination. These receptors came from a man aged 45-65 years who received an inactivated influenza vaccine.

This clonotype has more than one count but fewer than ten. The rearrangement uses TRBV6-5 and TRBJ2-2; maybe TRBD2 (5 bases). V lost 0 bases, J lost 7 bases, and 12 bases lay in between. The germline CDR1 and CDR2 sequences are MNHEY and SVGAGI. This CDR3 contains 15 residues. CDR3 coding DNA: TGTGCCAGCAGTTACTCTCCACCTGGGAGCGGGGAGCTGTTTTTT. Its translation is CASSYSPPGSGELFF.

This clonotype was recorded a few times. The V gene is TRBV4-2, the J gene TRBJ2-7, with 7 bases fitting TRBD1. V lost 5 bases and J lost 0; bases outside the gene matches: 7. Germline loops: CDR1 LGHNA, CDR2 YNFKEQ. This CDR3 spans 15 amino acids. CDR3 DNA sequence: TGTGCCAGCAGCTCGCCGGACAGGAACTCCTACGAGCAGTACTTC. Its protein is CASSSPDRNSYEQYF.

The rearrangement joins TRBV5-5 to TRBJ1-4, with D unresolved. Trimming pared 1 base from V and 4 bases from J, leaving 5 bases between. Germline loops: CDR1 SGHKS, CDR2 YYEKEE (reference sequence). The CDR3 extends over 13 amino acids. The DNA for the CDR3 is TGTGCCAGCAGCTTGACCGGTAATGAAAAACTGTTTTTT. Translating it yields CASSLTGNEKLFF.

The chain couples TRBV20-1 to TRBJ2-1; 10 positions match TRBD2. The CDR3 consists of 14 residues. Germline loops: CDR1 DFQATT, CDR2 SNEGSKA (reference sequence). Germline trimming cut 6 bases from V and 7 bases from J; bases unmatched to any gene: 9. CDR3 protein: CSANLAGVRNEQFF. CDR3 nucleotides: TGCAGTGCGAACCTAGCGGGGGTTCGGAATGAGCAGTTCTTC.

This clonotype was observed many times. The chain is built from TRBV5-1 and TRBJ2-3; 11 bases are shared with TRBD2. The CDR3 loop spans 18 amino acids. Per the germline V gene, CDR1 is SGHRS and CDR2 is YFSETQ. V dropped 3 bases and J dropped 2; count of bases not matched to a gene: 11. The CDR3: CASSWPLLAGGPTDTQYF. As DNA, the CDR3 is TGCGCCAGCAGCTGGCCTCTCCTAGCGGGGGGCCCCACAGATACGCAGTATTTT.

This clonotype was seen a few times. This chain uses TRBV12-3 or TRBV12-4 with TRBJ2-1; the D gene is possibly TRBD1 (5 bases). The V end was cut by 8 bases, the J end by 8 bases, with 19 bases between. This CDR3 is 14 amino acids long. DNA for the CDR3: TGTGCCAGCGCAGGGCTCTTGTTATCCGATGAGCAGTTCTTC. Its protein product is CASAGLLLSDEQFF.

This clonotype was observed at least ten times. This sequence joins TRBV7-8 and TRBJ2-2, with 14 bases fitting TRBD2. The V segment lost 3 bases and the J segment 7 bases; nucleotides outside the gene matches: 10. Germline lookup yields CDR1 SGHVS and CDR2 FQNEAQ. This CDR3 is 18 amino acids long. This chain's CDR3 is CASSLLPGLAGVGGELFF. The DNA of the CDR3 is TGTGCCAGCAGCTTGTTGCCGGGACTAGCGGGAGTAGGCGGGGAGCTGTTTTTT.